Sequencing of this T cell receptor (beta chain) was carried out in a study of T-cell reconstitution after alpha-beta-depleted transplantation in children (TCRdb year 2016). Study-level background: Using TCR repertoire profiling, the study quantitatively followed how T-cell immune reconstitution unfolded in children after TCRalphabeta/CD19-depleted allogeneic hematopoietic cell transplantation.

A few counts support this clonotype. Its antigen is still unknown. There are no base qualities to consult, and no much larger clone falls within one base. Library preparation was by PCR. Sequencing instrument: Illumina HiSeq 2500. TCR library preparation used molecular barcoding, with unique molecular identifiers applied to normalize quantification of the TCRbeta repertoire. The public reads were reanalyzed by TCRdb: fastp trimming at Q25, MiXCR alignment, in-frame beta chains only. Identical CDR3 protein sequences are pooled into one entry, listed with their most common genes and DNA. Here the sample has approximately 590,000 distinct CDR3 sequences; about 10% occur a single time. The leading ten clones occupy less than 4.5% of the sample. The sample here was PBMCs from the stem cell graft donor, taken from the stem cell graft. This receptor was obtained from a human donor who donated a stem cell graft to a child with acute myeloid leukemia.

The bases are TGTGCCAGCAGCAAGCAAGGAGAGCAGTACTTC. This is translated as CASSKQGEQYF. The chain joins TRBV7-2 to TRBJ2-7; a confident D gene designation cannot be given. Per the germline V gene, SGHTA is the CDR1 and FQGNSA is the CDR2. V and J are truncated by 5 bases and 7 bases respectively, leaving an intervening sequence of 9 bases. CDR3 length: 11 amino acids, cysteine to phenylalanine. Just CDR3 DNA is preserved here, 33 bases in frame from base 1.